These 10 T cell receptor beta chains share one sample of origin, sequenced in a study of control samples from healthy donors and cancer patients. The method was immunoSEQ multiplex PCR; TCRdb's version includes in-frame clones alone and lacks a portion of them. The sample contains 150,000 to 200,000 clones, just under 95% of which appear only once. Specimen: blood. Every receptor here comes from a man in his late teens or twenties in good health.

The rearrangement links TRBV19 to TRBJ1-2; perhaps TRBD1 as D (5 bases). CDR1 LNHDA and CDR2 SQIVND come from the germline V gene (reference sequence). The CDR3 is 15 amino acids. V lost 3 bases, J lost 4 bases, and 15 bases lay in between. The CDR3 region is CASSMSGANVYGYTF. The CDR3 DNA sequence: TGTGCCAGTAGTATGTCCGGGGCGAACGTCTATGGCTACACCTTC.

The rearrangement uses TRBV12-3 or TRBV12-4 and TRBJ1-2; D call uncertain. Trimming removed 0 bases at V and 7 bases at J, with 6 bases between. The CDR3 spans 12 residues. The CDR3 nucleotides are TGTGCCAGCAGTTTAGCAATTGGTGGCTACACCTTC. It codes for CASSLAIGGYTF.

This sequence joins TRBV18 and TRBJ1-4; 8 nucleotides match TRBD1. CDR1 and CDR2 from the germline V gene are KGHSH and LQKENI. The CDR3 is made up of 13 amino acids. V was pared by 3 bases and J by 6 bases, with 0 bases of the junction left unmatched. CDR3 sequence: CASSPRGHEKLFF. CDR3 sequence (DNA): TGTGCCAGCTCACCCAGGGGGCATGAAAAACTGTTTTTT.

This clone came up once. V is TRBV5-1 and J is TRBJ2-7, with D possibly TRBD2 on 6 matching bases. V was shortened by 4 bases and J by 5 bases, with 19 bases between the two germline ends. The CDR3 is 15 amino acids. Germline assignment: CDR1 SGHRS and CDR2 YFSETQ. The CDR3 bases are TGCGCCAGCAGCCCTGACGGGGAGGCAAGGGACGAGCAGTACTTC. Translated, it gives CASSPDGEARDEQYF.

The V and J genes are TRBV5-8 and TRBJ2-7; the D gene could be TRBD1 or TRBD2 (5 bases each). Germline CDR1 SGHTS, CDR2 YDEGEE. Between the trimmed V and J ends, which lost 3 bases and 0 bases, there was a span of 16 bases. This CDR3 has 16 amino acids. This CDR3 is CASSSSIGAISYEQYF. DNA of the CDR3: TGTGCCAGCAGCTCGAGTATCGGGGCAATCTCCTACGAGCAGTACTTC.

V gene TRBV29-1 combines with J gene TRBJ2-1, with D hard to call. Germline V lookup: CDR1 SQVTM, CDR2 ANQGSEA. The CDR3 is 12 amino acids. V lost 4 bases to trimming and J lost 8 bases, with 12 bases between them. CDR3 residues: CSVGPPDHEQFF. In nucleotides, the CDR3 is TGCAGCGTTGGCCCCCCAGACCATGAGCAGTTCTTC.

V is TRBV13 and J is TRBJ2-3; tentatively, D is TRBD1 (6 bases). The CDR3 runs to 17 residues. Trimming removed 2 bases at V and 1 base at J, with 16 bases between. The germline gives CDR1 PRHDT, CDR2 FYEKMQ (reference sequence). The CDR3 loop reads CASSLRGKVGRTDTQYF. As DNA, the CDR3 is TGTGCCAGCAGCTTAAGGGGGAAGGTGGGTCGCACAGATACGCAGTATTTT.

V is TRBV9 and J is TRBJ2-3; no reliable D call. Trimming removed 4 bases from V and 4 bases from J, with 10 bases in between. This CDR3 is built from 13 residues. In germline, CDR1 is SGDLS, CDR2 YYNGEE. Here the CDR3 DNA reads TGTGCCAGCAGCTTCCGACTGGCAGATACGCAGTATTTT. Its translation: CASSFRLADTQYF.

DNA for the CDR3: TGTGCCAGCAGTGTCCGGCGGGACACCGGGGAGCTGTTTTTT. Translating gives CASSVRRDTGELFF. The rearrangement links TRBV2 to TRBJ2-2; tentative D call: TRBD2 (5 bases). CDR3 length: 14 amino acids. Trimming shortened V by 4 bases and J by 3 bases, and 9 bases separated the two germline ends. CDR1 SNHLY and CDR2 FYNNEI come from the germline V gene.

The chain uses TRBV5-1 and TRBJ1-2; TRBD1 matches 10 bases. Germline loops: CDR1 SGHRS, CDR2 YFSETQ. The junction had 7 bases not matched to a gene; V was cut back by 4 bases and J by 1 base. The CDR3 contains 16 residues. The CDR3, as DNA: TGCGCCAGCAGCCTAGGGACAGGGGCACTTAACTATGGCTACACCTTC. Its protein product is CASSLGTGALNYGYTF.